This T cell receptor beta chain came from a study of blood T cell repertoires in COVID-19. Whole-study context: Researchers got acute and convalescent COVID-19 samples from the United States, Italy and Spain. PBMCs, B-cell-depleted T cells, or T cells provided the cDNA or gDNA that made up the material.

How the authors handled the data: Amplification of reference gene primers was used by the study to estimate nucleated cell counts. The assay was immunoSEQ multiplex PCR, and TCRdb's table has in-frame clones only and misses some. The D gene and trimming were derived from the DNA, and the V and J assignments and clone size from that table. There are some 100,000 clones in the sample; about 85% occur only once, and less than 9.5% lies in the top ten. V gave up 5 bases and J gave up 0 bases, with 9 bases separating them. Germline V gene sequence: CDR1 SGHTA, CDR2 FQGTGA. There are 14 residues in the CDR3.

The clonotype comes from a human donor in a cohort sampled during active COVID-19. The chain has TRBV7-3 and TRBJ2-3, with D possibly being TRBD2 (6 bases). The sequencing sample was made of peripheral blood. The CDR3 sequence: CASSPGGSTDTQYF. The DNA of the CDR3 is TGTGCCAGCAGCCCCGGGGGTAGCACAGATACGCAGTATTTT.